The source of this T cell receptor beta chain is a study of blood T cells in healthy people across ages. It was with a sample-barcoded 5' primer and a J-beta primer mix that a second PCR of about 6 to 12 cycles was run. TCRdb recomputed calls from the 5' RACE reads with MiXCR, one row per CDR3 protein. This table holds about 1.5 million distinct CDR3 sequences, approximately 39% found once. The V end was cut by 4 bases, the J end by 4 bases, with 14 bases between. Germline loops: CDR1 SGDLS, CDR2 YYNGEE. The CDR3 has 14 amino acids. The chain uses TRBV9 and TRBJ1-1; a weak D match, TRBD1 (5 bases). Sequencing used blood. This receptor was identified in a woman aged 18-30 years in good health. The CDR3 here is CASSKTGTPTEAFF. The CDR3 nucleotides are TGTGCCAGCAGCAAGACCGGGACGCCCACTGAAGCTTTCTTT.